This T cell receptor (beta chain) appears in the sequencing data of a study of cytomegalovirus exposure and HLA in healthy donors. The PCR was carried out with 60 Vbeta primers and 13 Jbeta primers. Sequencing was performed with immunoSEQ multiplex PCR; in TCRdb, only in-frame clones are kept and a portion is missing. The top ten clones hold less than 1.5% of a sample with some 130,000 clones, about 80% of them seen once. Per the germline V gene, CDR1 is MNHEY and CDR2 is SMNVEV (reference sequence). This CDR3 has 16 residues. With 5 bases clipped from V and 4 bases from J, the junction kept 11 bases outside the gene matches.

The sample consisted of PBMCs. This TCR was sampled from a male donor in good health and CMV-seropositive. V and J are TRBV27 and TRBJ1-2; 9 bases align to TRBD1. DNA of the CDR3: TGTGCCAGCAGTCCCTACCCGACAGGGGGTGTCTATGGCTACACCTTC. This encodes CASSPYPTGGVYGYTF.